This T cell receptor beta chain was sequenced in a study of blood T cell repertoires in COVID-19. Overall study context: Samples came from the United States, Italy and Spain, spanning acute and convalescent COVID-19. In each case, the material was cDNA or gDNA derived from T cells, B-cell-depleted T cells, or PBMCs.

Trimming took 7 bases from V and 3 from J; bases not matched to a gene: 6. CDR3 length: 14 residues. Germline CDR1 SNHLY, CDR2 FYNNEI. The method was immunoSEQ multiplex PCR; TCRdb's version includes in-frame clones alone and lacks a portion of them. The data hold about 120,000 clones, with over 85% observed a single time. The chain couples TRBV2 to TRBJ2-3, with TRBD1 matching over 8 bases. Sequencing was performed on peripheral blood. The receptor's source is a man in his sixties with COVID-19, enrolled during active disease. Here the CDR3 DNA reads TGTGCCAGCACCTCGGACAGGGAAACAGATACGCAGTATTTT. This encodes CASTSDRETDTQYF.